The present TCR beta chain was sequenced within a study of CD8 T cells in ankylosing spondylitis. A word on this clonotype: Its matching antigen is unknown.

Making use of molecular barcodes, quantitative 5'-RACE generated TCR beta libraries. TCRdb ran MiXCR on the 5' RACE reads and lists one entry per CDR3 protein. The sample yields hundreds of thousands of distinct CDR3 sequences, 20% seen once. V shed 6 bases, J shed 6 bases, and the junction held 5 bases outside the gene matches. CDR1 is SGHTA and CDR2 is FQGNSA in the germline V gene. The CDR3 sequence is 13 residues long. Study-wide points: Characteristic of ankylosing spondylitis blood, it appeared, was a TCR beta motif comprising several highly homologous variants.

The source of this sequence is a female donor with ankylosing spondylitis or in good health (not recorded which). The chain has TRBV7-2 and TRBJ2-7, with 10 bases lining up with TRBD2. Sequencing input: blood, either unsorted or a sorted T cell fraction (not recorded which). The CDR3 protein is CASRLGLASEQYV. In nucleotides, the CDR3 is TGTGCCAGCAGATTGGGACTAGCGTCCGAGCAGTACGTC.